One and the same sample provided the 18 T cell receptor beta chains below, sequenced in a study of blood T cells in healthy people across ages. PCR was performed a second time for roughly 7 to 11 cycles using a sample-barcoded 5' primer and a J-beta primer mix. TCRdb fed the 5' RACE reads into MiXCR, producing one record per CDR3 protein. The sample includes fewer than 1.5 million distinct CDR3 sequences, approximately 42% of them seen just once. Sequenced: blood. The origin of the receptors is a woman aged 18-29 years in good health.

The chain has TRBV6-2 or TRBV6-3 and TRBJ2-5; TRBD2 is a possible D gene (6 bases). The germline V and J ends were trimmed by 2 bases and 5 bases, with 15 bases remaining between them. The germline V gene encodes CDR1 MNHEY and CDR2 SVGEGT. There are 15 residues in the CDR3. CDR3 region: CASSYANGGEETQYF. In DNA, the CDR3 is TGTGCCAGCAGTTACGCGAACGGGGGAGAGGAGACCCAGTACTTC.

This clonotype came up many times. The CDR3 DNA reads TGTGCCACCAGCAGGAGTTCGGGGGGGGTACTACGCAATGAGCAGTTCTTC. Translating gives CATSRSSGGVLRNEQFF. The chain couples TRBV15 to TRBJ2-1, with 8 bases that match TRBD2. CDR1 and CDR2 (germline): LNHNV, YYDKDF (reference sequence). This CDR3 is 17 amino acids long. V lost 3 bases and J lost 6; bases outside the gene matches: 13.

J is TRBJ1-4 and V is TRBV5-8; no clear D. CDR3 length equals 15 residues. The germline gives CDR1 SGHTS, CDR2 YDEGEE. Trimming removed 4 bases from V and 4 bases from J, with 14 bases in between. The CDR3 loop is CASSPAGRVNEKLFF. In DNA form, the CDR3 reads TGTGCCAGCAGCCCAGCAGGACGGGTTAATGAAAAACTGTTTTTT. Supplemented by reference TRBV5-8 and TRBJ1-4, the full variable domain reads EAGVTQSPTHLIKTRGQQATLRCSPISGHTSVYWYQQALGLGLQFLLWYDEGEERNRGNFPPRFSGRQFPNYSSELNVNALELEDSALYLCASSPAGRVNEKLFFGSGTQLSVL.

The V gene is TRBV11-3, the J gene TRBJ2-3, with no clear D. The CDR3 consists of 17 residues. The germline CDR1 and CDR2 sequences are SGHNT and YENEEA. Deletions cut 5 bases from V and 8 bases from J, with 26 bases between. DNA for the CDR3: TGTGCCAGCAGCCCAAGGATGGGTAGTCCCAGTGTCGGTACGCAGTATTTT. Translated: CASSPRMGSPSVGTQYF.

This clonotype occurred a few times. V gene TRBV29-1 combines with J gene TRBJ1-1, with D possibly TRBD1 on 6 matching bases. The CDR3 is 14 amino acids. CDR1 and CDR2 (germline): SQVTM, ANQGSEA. The V and J ends lost 3 bases and 1 base respectively, with 12 bases between them. CDR3 in DNA: TGCAGCGTTGATGGTCCGGGGGCGAACACTGAAGCTTTCTTT. It is translated as CSVDGPGANTEAFF.

The chain employs TRBV20-1 and TRBJ2-3, with TRBD2 as a possible D gene (6 bases). Germline CDR1 and CDR2: DFQATT and SNEGSKA (reference sequence). The CDR3 consists of 16 residues. V was trimmed by 0 bases and J by 3 bases, leaving 16 bases between them. The CDR3 nucleotides read TGCAGTGCTAGAGATCTTAGGGGAGGACCAACAGATACGCAGTATTTT. Protein sequence: CSARDLRGGPTDTQYF.

The genes are TRBV4-2 and TRBJ2-1; 7 bases are shared with TRBD1. CDR3 length: 15 residues. Trimming removed 0 bases from V and 7 bases from J; junction bases left unmatched: 6. CDR1 is LGHNA, CDR2 YNFKEQ, per germline. CDR3 nucleotide sequence: TGTGCCAGCAGCCAAGATAGTACAGGGGCGAATGAGCAGTTCTTC. Translation: CASSQDSTGANEQFF.

This clonotype has a handful of counts. The junction departs from the called germline gene at one end, perhaps through a read error. This CDR3 reads CASSLGPGAAETQYF. In DNA form, the CDR3 reads TGTGCTAGCAGCTTAGGTCCGGGGGCGGCGGAGACCCAGTACTTC. The chain is built from TRBV7-7 and TRBJ2-5, with D perhaps TRBD1 or TRBD2 (6 bases each). This CDR3 is built from 15 residues. The germline gives CDR1 SSHAT, CDR2 FNYEAQ (reference sequence).

This clonotype has just a few counts. In DNA form, the CDR3 reads TGCAGTGCTCCCAGCTCCCCCAGAAATCAGCCCCAGCATTTT. Translation: CSAPSSPRNQPQHF. The chain has TRBV20-1 and TRBJ1-5, with no clear D. V dropped 5 bases and J dropped 4 bases, with 15 bases sitting between them. The CDR3 length is 14 residues. Germline CDR1 DFQATT, CDR2 SNEGSKA (reference sequence).

The chain employs TRBV3-1 and TRBJ2-7; 11 positions agree with TRBD1. CDR1 LGHDT and CDR2 YNNKEL come from the germline V gene (reference sequence). V lost 3 bases, J lost 11 bases, and 3 bases stayed unmatched. This CDR3 spans 12 amino acids. The CDR3 DNA reads TGTGCCAGCAGCCACCGGGACAGGGGGGAGTACTTC. Protein: CASSHRDRGEYF.

The chain couples TRBV12-3 or TRBV12-4 to TRBJ2-5, with 9 bases that match TRBD2. This CDR3 has 16 residues. The trim removed 0 bases at V and 11 bases at J, leaving 13 bases unmatched. CDR3 sequence: CASSLAQRGAGNEQYF. In DNA, the CDR3 is TGTGCCAGCAGTTTAGCGCAGCGGGGGGCAGGGAATGAGCAGTACTTC.

The rearrangement links TRBV20-1 to TRBJ2-1; D might be TRBD2 (6 bases). The CDR3 spans 13 residues. Germline V gene data show CDR1 as DFQATT and CDR2 as SNEGSKA (reference sequence). Trimming took 3 bases from V and 2 from J, leaving 8 bases between them. This CDR3 is CSARTRAYNEQFF. The CDR3 bases are TGCAGTGCTAGGACTAGGGCCTACAATGAGCAGTTCTTC.

A word on this clonotype: A read error may produce the germline difference seen at one junction end. The V gene is TRBV5-1, the J gene TRBJ2-7; perhaps TRBD2 as D (5 bases). This CDR3 contains 14 residues. The germline V gene has CDR1 SGHRS and CDR2 YFSETQ. The CDR3 DNA follows: TGTGCCAGCAGCTTAGAGGGCAGTACCTACGAGCAGTACTTC. Its protein product is CASSLEGSTYEQYF. Together with reference TRBV5-1 and TRBJ2-7, the CDR3 gives the full variable domain: KAGVTQTPRYLIKTRGQQVTLSCSPISGHRSVSWYQQTPGQGLQFLFEYFSETQRNKGNFPGRFSGRQFSNSRSEMNVSTLELGDSALYLCASSLEGSTYEQYFGPGTRLTVT.

There are a few counts of this clonotype. This sequence joins TRBV6-1 and TRBJ2-3; 8 bases are shared with TRBD2. CDR3 size: 14 residues. Germline V gene sequence: CDR1 MNHNS, CDR2 SASEGT. With V trimmed by 1 base and J by 9 bases, 6 bases remained unmatched. The chain's CDR3 is CASSEGGTRFTQYF. The CDR3, as DNA: TGTGCCAGCAGTGAAGGAGGGACTAGATTCACGCAGTATTTT.

This clonotype was recorded a few times. The chain uses TRBV29-1 and TRBJ1-2; tentative D call: TRBD1 (5 bases). Trimming shortened V by 8 bases and J by 4 bases, and 17 bases separated the two germline ends. Germline loops: CDR1 SQVTM, CDR2 ANQGSEA. This CDR3 comprises 13 residues. The CDR3 loop is CSTPMGGGYGYTF. For the CDR3, the DNA is TGCAGCACCCCGATGGGGGGAGGCTATGGCTACACCTTC.

The chain uses TRBV5-1 and TRBJ2-5; D may be TRBD2 (6 bases). The CDR3 runs to 17 residues. The V end lost 0 bases, the J end lost 1 base, and 16 bases lay between the germline ends. CDR1 and CDR2 (germline): SGHRS, YFSETQ. CDR3 sequence: CASSLDPSGDRQETQYF. CDR3 DNA sequence: TGCGCCAGCAGCTTGGACCCCTCGGGGGACCGCCAAGAGACCCAGTACTTC. The whole variable domain, filled in from reference TRBV5-1 and TRBJ2-5, reads KAGVTQTPRYLIKTRGQQVTLSCSPISGHRSVSWYQQTPGQGLQFLFEYFSETQRNKGNFPGRFSGRQFSNSRSEMNVSTLELGDSALYLCASSLDPSGDRQETQYFGPGTRLLVL.

The CDR3 is CASSPEDGPYEQYF. The CDR3 DNA follows: TGTGCCAGCAGCCCAGAGGACGGCCCCTACGAGCAGTACTTC. V is TRBV5-6 and J is TRBJ2-7; no clear D. Trimming removed 4 bases at V and 2 bases at J, with 13 bases between. The CDR3 covers 14 residues. Germline loops: CDR1 SGHDT, CDR2 YYEEEE.

This chain uses TRBV7-8 with TRBJ2-7; no clear D. V was trimmed by 1 base and J by 7 bases, leaving 14 bases between them. Germline V gene data show CDR1 as SGHVS and CDR2 as FQNEAQ. The CDR3 has 14 amino acids. CDR3 sequence (DNA): TGTGCCAGCAGCTTAGACGGCAGTCTATGGGAGCAGTACTTC. Amino acids: CASSLDGSLWEQYF. Combining the CDR3 with reference TRBV7-8 and TRBJ2-7 gives the whole variable domain GAGVSQSPRYKVAKRGQDVALRCDPISGHVSLFWYQQALGQGPEFLTYFQNEAQLDKSGLPSDRFFAERPEGSVSTLKIQRTQQEDSAVYLCASSLDGSLWEQYFGPGTRLTVT.